This T cell receptor beta chain stems from a study of T cell responses to AZD1222 COVID-19 vaccine. The CDR3 length is 16 residues. Per the germline V gene, CDR1 is LNHNV and CDR2 is YYDKDF (reference sequence). V dropped 0 bases and J dropped 4 bases, with 13 bases sitting between them. The assay was immunoSEQ multiplex PCR, and TCRdb's table has in-frame clones only and misses some. Altogether under 140,000 clones are present, 85% to 95% being singletons, with the ten largest covering 7.8%. This clone was seen only once. This TCR derives from an adult in good health. This specimen was peripheral blood, taken on day 0 of AZD1222 vaccination. V and J are TRBV15 and TRBJ1-3; D possibly corresponds to TRBD1 (5 bases). This CDR3 reads CATSRDHEGSGNTIYF. The CDR3 region has the DNA TGTGCCACCAGCAGAGATCACGAGGGGTCCGGAAACACCATATATTTT.